Sequencing of this TCR beta chain was carried out in a study of blood T cell repertoires in COVID-19 (dated by TCRdb to the early 2020s). About the full investigation: The collaborator samples originated in the United States, Italy and Spain and spanned the acute and convalescent phases of COVID-19. The prospective study material was composed of cDNA or gDNA derived from T cells, B-cell-depleted T cells, or PBMCs. Deeply sampled blood TCRbeta repertoires from subjects exposed to, actively infected with, or recovered from COVID-19 were included in the dataset. A freely available public database, intended as a resource for researchers studying the immune response to SARS-CoV-2, is where the repertoires were released. The samples were drawn from the first 160 participants of the ongoing ImmuneRACE study and from some 1,300 subjects provided by 6 global collaborators. The sample metadata nearly always contained a de-identified subject ID, COVID-19 status, age in years and sex. Where HLA class I and class II types were available, the types were taken from metadata supplied by the sample provider, not from assay-based typing. The paper as a whole reports these results and caveats: How much clinical and demographic metadata was included differed by source and by participant, and the metadata was provided uncurated.

TCRbeta CDR3 regions were amplified from genomic DNA using the immunoSEQ Assay, a bias-controlled multiplex PCR. For the original study's pipeline: The number of nucleated cells in each sample was estimated by amplification of reference gene primers within the assay. Sequence reads were collapsed and filtered to measure the absolute abundance of every unique TCRbeta CDR3 rearrangement. For each sample, productive Simpson clonality was calculated as the square root of Simpson's diversity index across productive rearrangements. As stored in TCRdb, this immuneACCESS dataset retains in-frame rearrangements with V and J assigned. A fraction of the clones does not appear; measured against another copy, unresolved V genes explain less than half of the discrepancy, and the remainder lacks a known reason. V and J calls and clone size are those listed in that table; D and trimming were worked out from the DNA. The sample includes 150,000 to 200,000 clones, with about 86% observed a single time. The ten largest clones capture 3.5% to 4.5% of the sample.

For this clone: The target of this receptor is not known. Within one base of it there is no much larger clone, and no base qualities were kept.

The collaborating institutions used their own protocols to collect whole blood in K2EDTA tubes. For TCRbeta analysis, collaborators shipped samples as frozen whole blood, isolated PBMCs, or DNA extracted from either of those sample types. Reading from cysteine to phenylalanine, the CDR3 counts 14 amino acids. Of the read, only the CDR3 DNA is kept; its 42 bases are in frame from base 1. V is cut by 0 bases and J by 4 bases, and the space between the germline ends is 9 bases. The germline V gene supplies CDR1 SNHLY and CDR2 FYNNEI. This TCR derives from a woman aged 65 to 85 with acute or convalescent COVID-19. The V and J segments used are TRBV2 and TRBJ1-1; TRBD1 could be the D gene, as 6 bases match. The specimen was peripheral blood. The CDR3 region: CASSEALGGTEAFF. At the DNA level, the sequence is TGTGCCAGCAGTGAAGCGCTAGGGGGCACTGAAGCTTTCTTT.